The 7 T cell receptor beta chains below were found in one sample sequenced in a study of OX40 agonist ivuxolimab in advanced cancers. The assay was immunoSEQ multiplex PCR, and TCRdb's table has in-frame clones only and misses some. The sample lists 55,000 to 80,000 clones, 86% occurring once. Sequencing was performed on CD4+ or CD8+ T cells sorted from blood, taken in a trial of the OX40 agonist ivuxolimab. These receptors were taken from an adult with an advanced solid tumor such as melanoma, head and neck, liver or kidney cancer.

The V gene is TRBV4-2, the J gene TRBJ1-4; D remains unclear. Germline loops: CDR1 LGHNA, CDR2 YNFKEQ. The V and J ends lost 4 bases and 6 bases respectively, with 15 bases between them. The CDR3 covers 15 residues. The CDR3 DNA reads as TGTGCCAGCAGCCCGGAAGGTCAAAGGGATGAAAAACTGTTTTTT. It yields the protein CASSPEGQRDEKLFF.

The chain has TRBV19 and TRBJ1-1; no firm D call. The V end lost 0 bases, the J end lost 0 bases, and 14 bases lay between the germline ends. This CDR3 has 17 amino acids. CDR1 is LNHDA and CDR2 is SQIVND in the germline V gene (reference sequence). CDR3 bases: TGTGCCAGTAGTATAGAATCCAGTAGCCCCTTGAACACTGAAGCTTTCTTT. Translating gives CASSIESSSPLNTEAFF.

This clone was observed a single time. The gene calls are TRBV28 and TRBJ2-3; tentatively, D is TRBD1 (6 bases). The V and J ends lost 6 bases and 3 bases respectively, with 19 bases between them. The CDR3 contains 16 residues. CDR1 is MDHEN and CDR2 is SYDVKM in the germline V gene. The CDR3 loop reads CASSPNREVATDTQYF. In DNA, the CDR3 is TGTGCCAGCAGCCCAAACAGGGAAGTGGCGACAGATACGCAGTATTTT.

This chain uses TRBV7-2 with TRBJ2-2; no clear D. CDR1 SGHTA and CDR2 FQGNSA come from the germline V gene. The CDR3 totals 14 residues. Trimming took 1 base from V and 2 from J, leaving 5 bases between them. Written as DNA, the CDR3 is TGTGCCAGCAGCTTAGTGGACAACACCGGGGAGCTGTTTTTT. It encodes CASSLVDNTGELFF.

The gene calls are TRBV6-5 and TRBJ2-7; 8 bases map to TRBD1. Germline lookup yields CDR1 MNHEY and CDR2 SVGAGI. Unmatched junction bases numbered 8, after V lost 4 bases and J lost 0 bases. This CDR3 is built from 16 residues. The chain's CDR3 is CASSSPGQGLSYEQYF. CDR3 nucleotide sequence: TGTGCCAGCAGTTCCCCAGGACAGGGCCTCTCCTACGAGCAGTACTTC.

This chain joins TRBV28 and TRBJ2-6; either TRBD1 or TRBD2 may fit D (5 bases each). Germline CDR1 is MDHEN and CDR2 is SYDVKM. This CDR3 has 15 residues. The ends were cut back, 6 bases at V and 1 base at J, with 10 bases in the middle. CDR3 amino acids: CASRMRGSGANVLTF. The CDR3 coding sequence is TGTGCCAGCAGGATGAGGGGTTCTGGGGCCAACGTCCTGACTTTC.

The chain combines TRBV27 with TRBJ2-5, with TRBD1 identical over 11 bases. The J segment lost 4 bases and the V segment lost 2 bases, leaving 3 bases of the junction unmatched. Per the germline V gene, CDR1 is MNHEY and CDR2 is SMNVEV (reference sequence). This CDR3 is built from 15 residues. The CDR3 nucleotides are TGTGCCAGCAGTTTACCGGACAGGGGGCGAGAGACCCAGTACTTC. This codes for CASSLPDRGRETQYF.